This T cell receptor (beta chain) came from a study of vaccination and CD4 T cells after COVID-19 (dated by TCRdb to the early 2020s). For the study in its entirety: Every convalescent patient had a positive nasal swab PCR test for SARS-CoV-2, with mild disease in eight to ten patients and severe disease in one. Two doses of either the Pfizer-BioNTech BNT162b2 vaccine (n=8) or the Moderna mRNA-1273 vaccine (n=2) were administered to participants. In ten to eleven COVID-19 convalescent patients and 4 infection-naive healthy vaccine recipients, the spike-specific CD4+ TCR repertoire before mRNA vaccination was compared with the repertoire after mRNA vaccination. Post-COVID blood samples were collected from convalescent patients a median of roughly 100 days after diagnosis, with a range of about 30 to 170 days. Post-vaccine blood samples were obtained a median of approximately 74 days after the second vaccine dose, with a range of about 14 to 241 days. Control cultures used a CEFX viral epitope pool as positive control, an HIV-1 Nef peptide pool as negative control, or no peptide. The cultures were stimulated with overlapping spike peptide pools from SARS-CoV-2 and from the common cold coronaviruses HCoV-NL63, HCoV-OC43 and HCoV-229E. The convalescent cohort comprised six males and four females, including two Hispanic individuals, seven Caucasians, two Asians and one multiracial person.

Libraries came from PCR. DNA from cultured CD4+ T cells was subjected to TCR sequencing with the Oncomine TCR Beta short-read assay at the Johns Hopkins FTIC core. Genomic DNA was extracted from the cultured CD4+ T cells with the QIAamp micro DNA kit. Oncomine TCR Beta libraries from cultured CD4+ T cells were pooled with unique dual indexes and sequenced on an Illumina iSeq 100. As for the authors' bioinformatics: Non-productive sequences were removed, and CDR3s not starting with C, not ending with F or W, or shorter than 7 amino acids were discarded. The MANAFEST web application was used to identify antigen-specific clonotypes by comparing peptide-stimulated wells against reference wells and other culture wells. An FDR below 0.05, an odds ratio above 5, and a productive frequency above 0.1% in at least two of three replicate wells were required for clones to be considered positive. A clonotype was classed as cross-reactive if the clonotype showed significant expansion both in SARS-CoV-2 spike wells and in at least one common cold coronavirus spike condition. CDR3 homology was assessed with Levenshtein distances (stringdist) and unrooted phylogenetic trees (ape) in R version 3.6.1. The public reads were reprocessed in TCRdb via fastp at Q25 and MiXCR, keeping in-frame beta chains. CDR3 protein sequences are deduplicated, and each keeps its most common genes and DNA. The V and J calls reflect TCRdb's pipeline rather than the authors' work. The sample yields some 8,400 distinct CDR3 sequences; under 35% were counted once. Just under 30% of the sample comes from the top ten.

The treatment or condition label on this specimen signifies: roughly 10-day PBMC culture with coronavirus spike peptide pools or control peptides (ViraFEST assay). The study used the ViraFEST assay, which expanded antigen-specific T cells with peptide pools and then identified expanded clonotypes by TCR sequencing. The positive SARS-CoV-2 PCR tests of the convalescent patients were dated from March to December 2020, before the Alpha, Beta and Delta variants emerged in the United States. PBMCs were cultured at roughly 2 million per well in IMDM supplemented with 5% human AB serum and around 10 IU/ml IL-2, with approximately 9.2 ug/ml peptide pools added. On days 3 and 7, half of the culture medium was replaced with fresh IL-2-containing medium. After roughly nine days of culture, CD4+ T cells were isolated by negative selection using the EasySep CD4+ T cell isolation kit. Ficoll-Paque Plus gradient centrifugation was used to isolate PBMCs from whole blood, and the isolated PBMCs were then either used fresh or cryopreserved at -140C. Triplicate wells were generally used for each culture condition.

This clonotype is medium-sized (0.01 to 0.1%) in its sample. It has no known antigen specificity. The sample holds no much larger clone one base away, and base qualities are not on file. Overall results and qualifications from the work: The median count of SARS-CoV-2-reactive clonotypes went up from approximately 20 after infection to more than 30 after vaccination, although the change was not significant. Nearly all vaccine-specific clones in convalescent patients (304 of 307) were mono-reactive for SARS-CoV-2 spike rather than cross-reactive with common cold coronaviruses. In convalescent patients, a median around 86% of post-vaccine SARS-CoV-2-reactive clones were detected only after vaccination, suggesting vaccine-specific priming. The number of convalescent patients in the study was relatively small, and the study did not examine early timepoints following natural infection.

CDR1 and CDR2 are read off the germline V gene as KGHDR and SFDVKD. Taken from cysteine to phenylalanine, the CDR3 has 14 residues. CDR3 DNA is the only sequence kept; it has 42 bases, read in frame from the first base. V and J lose 2 bases and 5 bases, and a span of 8 bases separates them. Sample: cultured CD4+ T cells from blood. The sequence was obtained from a human donor with COVID-19. The sequence joins TRBV24-1 to TRBJ2-2; TRBD2 is possibly the D segment (5 matching bases). The CDR3 here reads CATSDYPGTGELFF. The DNA sequence is TGTGCCACCAGTGATTACCCGGGAACCGGGGAGCTGTTTTTT.